Listed here are 17 T cell receptor beta chains from one sample, sequenced in a study of blood T cell repertoires in COVID-19. Data came from immunoSEQ multiplex PCR; TCRdb stores just in-frame clones and leaves some out. The sample holds 100,000 to 150,000 clones, 70% to 90% seen once. Sequencing was done on a sample of peripheral blood. These receptors all come from a woman aged 45-60 years with acute or convalescent COVID-19.

The chain joins TRBV7-9 to TRBJ1-2, with 9 positions matching TRBD1. The germline gives CDR1 SEHNR, CDR2 FQNEAQ (reference sequence). The CDR3 contains 14 residues. V trimming: 3 bases; J trimming: 7 bases; junction bases outside the gene matches: 6. CDR3 in DNA: TGTGCCAGCAGCTTTTCGGGACAGGGTTCTGGCTACACCTTC. Amino acid sequence: CASSFSGQGSGYTF.

The sample holds one count of this clone. The genes are TRBV5-5 and TRBJ1-3; D may be TRBD1 (5 bases). Germline assignment: CDR1 SGHKS and CDR2 YYEKEE (reference sequence). With 4 bases removed from V and 3 bases from J, the gap between germline ends came to 14 bases. This CDR3 spans 15 amino acids. The CDR3 loop reads CASSGTEGIGNTIYF. CDR3 DNA: TGTGCCAGCAGCGGCACGGAGGGGATTGGAAACACCATATATTTT.

The chain recombines TRBV6-6 with TRBJ1-4; perhaps TRBD1 as D (6 bases). CDR3 length: 16 amino acids. Germline V gene data show CDR1 as MNHNY and CDR2 as SVGAGI (reference sequence). Trimming took off 5 bases at V and 7 bases at J, with 20 bases between the two ends. CDR3 nucleotides: TGTGCCAGCAGTCGACGAGGGGCAGGGGCCATTGAAAAACTGTTTTTT. Protein: CASSRRGAGAIEKLFF.

This sequence joins TRBV15 and TRBJ2-3, with 9 positions matching TRBD2. CDR3 length equals 17 residues. The ends lost 2 bases at V and 4 bases at J; junction bases unmatched: 10. CDR1 is LNHNV, CDR2 YYDKDF, per germline (reference sequence). The chain's CDR3 is CATSRLHKSGGSDTQYF. CDR3 DNA: TGTGCCACCAGCAGACTTCACAAAAGCGGGGGGTCAGATACGCAGTATTTT.

The CDR3 DNA follows: TGTGCCACCAGTGATTATGGCGGAGATGGAAACACCATATATTTT. It is translated as CATSDYGGDGNTIYF. The rearrangement links TRBV24-1 to TRBJ1-3; D call uncertain. This CDR3 has 15 residues. The V gene's germline CDR1 is KGHDR and CDR2 SFDVKD. With 2 bases removed from V and 3 bases from J, the gap between germline ends came to 10 bases.

The chain combines TRBV28 with TRBJ1-6; D is unclear. This CDR3 region has 12 residues. The germline V gene has CDR1 MDHEN and CDR2 SYDVKM. Trimming cost V 5 bases and J 10 bases, with 9 bases left between them. The CDR3 DNA is TGTGCCAGCAGTCCGGGGTTATCACCCCTCCACTTT. Protein sequence: CASSPGLSPLHF.

The rearrangement uses TRBV19 and TRBJ2-4; no definite D call. The CDR3 spans 18 residues. The V gene's germline CDR1 is LNHDA and CDR2 SQIVND (reference sequence). Trimming left V 0 bases short and J 0 bases short, with 15 bases between. Here the CDR3 reads CASSIDPGRQVAKNIQYF. The CDR3 DNA reads TGTGCCAGTAGTATAGATCCAGGAAGACAAGTAGCCAAAAACATTCAGTACTTC.

The chain employs TRBV6-5 and TRBJ1-6; D may be TRBD1 (6 bases). V was shortened by 6 bases and J by 7 bases, with 16 bases between the two germline ends. This CDR3 is 15 amino acids long. The germline V gene has CDR1 MNHEY and CDR2 SVGAGI. CDR3 DNA sequence: TGTGCCAGCAGGCACGGGGGGCTTGGAAATTCACCCCTCCACTTT. It is translated as CASRHGGLGNSPLHF.

The chain is built from TRBV5-5 and TRBJ2-1; 12 bases agree with TRBD2. CDR1 and CDR2 from the germline V gene are SGHKS and YYEKEE (reference sequence). This CDR3 has 15 amino acids. The junction had 4 bases not matched to a gene; V was cut back by 0 bases and J by 9 bases. The CDR3 sequence: CASSLGLAGVGEQFF. The CDR3 region has the DNA TGTGCCAGCAGCTTGGGACTAGCGGGAGTAGGTGAGCAGTTCTTC. The full variable domain, its missing parts supplied by reference TRBV5-5 and TRBJ2-1, is DAGVTQSPTHLIKTRGQQVTLRCSPISGHKSVSWYQQVLGQGPQFIFQYYEKEERGRGNFPDRFSARQFPNYSSELNVNALLLGDSALYLCASSLGLAGVGEQFFGPGTRLTVL.

The rearrangement uses TRBV9 and TRBJ2-3; D uncertain. CDR3 length: 16 amino acids. V shed 3 bases and J shed 1 base, with 15 bases lying between them. Per germline, CDR1 SGDLS and CDR2 YYNGEE. The CDR3 reads CASSGHPLPGTDTQYF. The CDR3 DNA sequence: TGTGCCAGCAGCGGCCACCCTCTACCTGGCACAGATACGCAGTATTTT.

This clone was recorded only once. CDR3 loop: CASSPNLAGGPFEQFF. Here the CDR3 DNA reads TGTGCCAGCAGTCCGAATTTAGCGGGAGGGCCATTTGAGCAGTTCTTC. The V call is TRBV27, the J call TRBJ2-1, with 11 bases aligning to TRBD2. Germline assignment: CDR1 MNHEY and CDR2 SMNVEV (reference sequence). J lost 9 bases, V lost 5 bases, and 12 bases had no gene match. This CDR3 contains 16 residues.

The chain is built from TRBV11-1 and TRBJ2-1; D not certain. V lost 2 bases and J 9 bases, leaving 8 bases between the germline ends. The CDR3 spans 12 residues. The V gene's germline CDR1 is SGHAT and CDR2 FQDESV (reference sequence). The CDR3 DNA sequence: TGTGCCAGCAGCTTACCGGTCGGTGAGCAGTTCTTC. Translating it yields CASSLPVGEQFF.

The chain has TRBV5-1 and TRBJ1-2, with 11 bases identical to TRBD1. Germline CDR1 reads SGHRS; CDR2 reads YFSETQ. With V trimmed by 1 base and J by 7 bases, 3 bases remained unmatched. This CDR3 spans 14 amino acids. For the CDR3, the DNA is TGCGCCAGCAGCTTGAGGGACAGGGGGACTGGCTACACCTTC. Translation: CASSLRDRGTGYTF. The complete variable domain, with remaining parts taken from reference TRBV5-1 and TRBJ1-2, reads KAGVTQTPRYLIKTRGQQVTLSCSPISGHRSVSWYQQTPGQGLQFLFEYFSETQRNKGNFPGRFSGRQFSNSRSEMNVSTLELGDSALYLCASSLRDRGTGYTFGSGTRLTVV.

The chain joins TRBV2 to TRBJ2-7, with D possibly TRBD1 on 5 matching bases. The CDR3 totals 14 residues. Trimming cost V 7 bases and J 4 bases, with 17 bases left between them. The germline V gene encodes CDR1 SNHLY and CDR2 FYNNEI. CDR3 protein: CASIATANSYEQYF. Written as DNA, the CDR3 is TGTGCCAGCATCGCGACAGCAAATTCGTACGAGCAGTACTTC. Combining the CDR3 with reference TRBV2 and TRBJ2-7 gives the whole variable domain EPEVTQTPSHQVTQMGQEVILRCVPISNHLYFYWYRQILGQKVEFLVSFYNNEISEKSEIFDDQFSVERPDGSNFTLKIRSTKLEDSAMYFCASIATANSYEQYFGPGTRLTVT.

The chain uses TRBV5-6 and TRBJ1-2; D is undetermined. The germline V gene has CDR1 SGHDT and CDR2 YYEEEE. Deletions cut 4 bases from V and 1 base from J, with 14 bases between. The CDR3 extends over 15 amino acids. This CDR3 reads CASSQRGGHNYGYTF. CDR3 nucleotides: TGTGCCAGCAGCCAAAGAGGCGGGCATAACTATGGCTACACCTTC.

This rearrangement joins TRBV19 to TRBJ1-5; D uncertain. This CDR3 has 14 amino acids. Trimming removed 5 bases at V and 1 base at J, with 9 bases between. Per germline, CDR1 LNHDA and CDR2 SQIVND (reference sequence). The CDR3 here is CASSRRESNQPQHF. Written as DNA, the CDR3 is TGTGCCAGTAGTCGGAGGGAAAGCAATCAGCCCCAGCATTTT. The whole variable domain, filled in from reference TRBV19 and TRBJ1-5, reads DGGITQSPKYLFRKEGQNVTLSCEQNLNHDAMYWYRQDPGQGLRLIYYSQIVNDFQKGDIAEGYSVSREKKESFPLTVTSAQKNPTAFYLCASSRRESNQPQHFGDGTRLSIL.

This chain connects TRBV7-9 to TRBJ2-3, with D hard to call. The CDR3 is 12 amino acids. Germline CDR1 SEHNR, CDR2 FQNEAQ (reference sequence). V was shortened by 5 bases and J by 2 bases, with 5 bases between the two germline ends. As DNA, the CDR3 is TGTGCCAGCAGCCCAGACACAGATACGCAGTATTTT. This translates into CASSPDTDTQYF.